This paragraph reports one TCR beta chain. This record belongs to a study of siplizumab effects on memory and regulatory T cells. Measured with immunoSEQ multiplex PCR; TCRdb has only the in-frame clones, and not every one. The sample shows 85,000 to 95,000 clones, about 93% of them seen only once. CDR1 is SGDLS, CDR2 YYNGEE, per germline. Unmatched junction bases numbered 11, after V lost 2 bases and J lost 7 bases. CDR3 length equals 16 residues. The origin of this receptor is a human donor in good health. The specimen was non-Treg CD4+ T cells sorted from blood. J is TRBJ2-1 and V is TRBV9; 8 bases are shared with TRBD2. CDR3 sequence (DNA): TGTGCCAGCAGCGTTACAACGTCGGGGGGGCCAAATGAGCAGTTCTTC. Translating it yields CASSVTTSGGPNEQFF.